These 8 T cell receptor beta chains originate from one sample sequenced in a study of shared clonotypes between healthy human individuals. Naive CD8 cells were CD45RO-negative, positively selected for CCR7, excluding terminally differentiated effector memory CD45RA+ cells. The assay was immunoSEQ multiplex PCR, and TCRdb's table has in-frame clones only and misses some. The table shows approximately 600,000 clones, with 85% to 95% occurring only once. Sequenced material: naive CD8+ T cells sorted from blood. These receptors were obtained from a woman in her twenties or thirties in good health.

CDR3 DNA sequence: TGTGCCAGCAGCGCCGGGACAGATCAAGAGACCCAGTACTTC. It is translated as CASSAGTDQETQYF. This rearrangement joins TRBV13 to TRBJ2-5, with 7 bases that match TRBD1. Trimming cost V 5 bases and J 2 bases; bases outside gene matches: 5. The CDR3 loop spans 14 amino acids. The germline gives CDR1 PRHDT, CDR2 FYEKMQ (reference sequence). Together with reference TRBV13 and TRBJ2-5, the CDR3 gives the full variable domain: AAGVIQSPRHLIKEKRETATLKCYPIPRHDTVYWYQQGPGQDPQFLISFYEKMQSDKGSIPDRFSAQQFSDYHSELNMSSLELGDSALYFCASSAGTDQETQYFGPGTRLLVL.

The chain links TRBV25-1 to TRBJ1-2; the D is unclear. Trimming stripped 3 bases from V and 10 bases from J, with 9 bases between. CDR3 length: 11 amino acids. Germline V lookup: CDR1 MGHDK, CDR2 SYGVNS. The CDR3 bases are TGTGCCAGCAGTGACTCAATAGTCTACACCTTC. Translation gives CASSDSIVYTF.

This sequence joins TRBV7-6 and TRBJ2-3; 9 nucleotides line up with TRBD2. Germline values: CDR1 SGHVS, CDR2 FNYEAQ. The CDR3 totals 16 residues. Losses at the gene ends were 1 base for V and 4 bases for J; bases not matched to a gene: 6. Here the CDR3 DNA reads TGTGCCAGCAGCTTAGATGCGGGGGGGCTCGCAGATACGCAGTATTTT. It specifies CASSLDAGGLADTQYF.

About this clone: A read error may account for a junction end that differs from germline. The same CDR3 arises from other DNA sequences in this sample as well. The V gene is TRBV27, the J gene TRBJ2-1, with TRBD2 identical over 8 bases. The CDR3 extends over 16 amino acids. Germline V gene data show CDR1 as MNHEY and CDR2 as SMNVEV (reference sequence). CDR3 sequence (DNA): TGTGCCAGCAGTCTATCCAGCGGGAGCTCCTACAATGAGCAGTTCTTC. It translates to CASSLSSGSSYNEQFF.

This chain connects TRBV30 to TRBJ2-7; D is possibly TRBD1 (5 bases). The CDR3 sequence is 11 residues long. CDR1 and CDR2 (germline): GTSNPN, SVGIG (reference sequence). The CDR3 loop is CALSWGGEQYF. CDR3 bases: TGTGCTCTGAGCTGGGGCGGTGAGCAGTACTTC.

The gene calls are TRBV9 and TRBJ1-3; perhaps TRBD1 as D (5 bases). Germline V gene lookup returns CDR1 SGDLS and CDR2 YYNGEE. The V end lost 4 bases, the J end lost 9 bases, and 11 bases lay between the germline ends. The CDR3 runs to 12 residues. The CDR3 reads CASSPGGGTIYF. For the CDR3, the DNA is TGTGCCAGCAGCCCGGGGGGAGGCACCATATATTTT.

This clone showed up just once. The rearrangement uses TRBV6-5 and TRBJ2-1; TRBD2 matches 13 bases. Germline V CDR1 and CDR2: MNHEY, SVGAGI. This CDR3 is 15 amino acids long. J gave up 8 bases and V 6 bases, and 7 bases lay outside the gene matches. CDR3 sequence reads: CASSWTSGSFDEQFF. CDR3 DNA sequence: TGTGCCAGCAGCTGGACTAGCGGGAGCTTTGATGAGCAGTTCTTC.

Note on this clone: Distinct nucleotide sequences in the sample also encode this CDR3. Here the CDR3 reads CASSFWRGTEAFF. Written as DNA, the CDR3 is TGTGCCAGCAGTTTTTGGAGGGGCACTGAAGCTTTCTTT. The V call is TRBV28, the J call TRBJ1-1, with D perhaps TRBD1 (5 bases). The germline gives CDR1 MDHEN, CDR2 SYDVKM. V was clipped by 3 bases and J by 4 bases, with 9 bases between them. This CDR3 is 13 amino acids long.